This TCR beta chain was recorded in a study of OX40 agonist ivuxolimab in advanced cancers. On the study more broadly: Three patients responded partially, comprising one with hepatocellular carcinoma and two with cutaneous melanoma.

Concerning this clone itself: No antigen is known for it.

TCRdb's copy holds only in-frame clones and misses some; the assay was immunoSEQ multiplex PCR. This sample yields about 40,000 clones, of which about 85% are seen a single time; around 17% belongs to the top ten. Findings and limits, study-wide: Antigens targeted by the expanded peripheral T cells were not determined. It was also the case that some nonresponders had low normalized T-cell clonal expansion.

This CDR3 has 16 amino acids. Looked up from germline, CDR1 is SGDLS and CDR2 is YYNGEE. Trimming at V came to 0 bases and at J to 6 bases, leaving 9 bases not matched to a gene. The chain employs TRBV9 and TRBJ1-2; 9 nucleotides align to TRBD1. The TCR originated in an adult with an advanced solid tumor such as melanoma, head and neck, liver or kidney cancer. The material sequenced was CD4+ or CD8+ T cells sorted from blood, taken in a trial of the OX40 agonist ivuxolimab. The CDR3 region is CASSVGGTGSGNGYTF. The CDR3, as DNA: TGTGCCAGCAGCGTAGGCGGGACAGGGTCTGGGAATGGCTACACCTTC.